These 5 T cell receptor beta chains were sequenced from one sample in a study of blood T cell repertoires in COVID-19. Libraries were prepared by immunoSEQ multiplex PCR; TCRdb keeps only in-frame clonotypes and omits some of them. The sample gives around 430,000 clones, approximately 90% of which show up once; approximately 12% is in the top ten. Sequencing was done on a sample of peripheral blood. The receptors originated from a woman between 50 and 59 years old with COVID-19, enrolled during active disease.

This sequence joins TRBV30 and TRBJ1-1; a weak D match, TRBD1 (5 bases). The germline V gene has CDR1 GTSNPN and CDR2 SVGIG (reference sequence). CDR3 size: 13 residues. V was clipped by 2 bases and J by 6 bases, with 13 bases between them. The CDR3 protein is CAWSFRTYAEAFF. The CDR3 region has the DNA TGTGCCTGGAGTTTCCGGACATACGCTGAAGCTTTCTTT.

The rearrangement links TRBV18 to TRBJ1-2, with 8 bases lining up with TRBD1. The V gene's germline CDR1 is KGHSH and CDR2 LQKENI. With V trimmed by 3 bases and J by 4 bases, 22 bases remained unmatched. The CDR3 length is 20 residues. The CDR3: CASSPRLFTPGPTGGYGYTF. Written as DNA, the CDR3 is TGTGCCAGCTCACCGAGACTCTTCACGCCGGGACCAACAGGGGGCTATGGCTACACCTTC. The whole variable domain, remainder taken from reference TRBV18 and TRBJ1-2, is NAGVMQNPRHLVRRRGQEARLRCSPMKGHSHVYWYRQLPEEGLKFMVYLQKENIIDESGMPKERFSAEFPKEGPSILRIQQVVRGDSAAYFCASSPRLFTPGPTGGYGYTFGSGTRLTVV.

The chain links TRBV6-6 to TRBJ1-6; D remains unclear. Deletions cut 5 bases from V and 5 bases from J, with 4 bases between. CDR3 length: 12 residues. Germline V lookup: CDR1 MNHNY, CDR2 SVGAGI (reference sequence). This CDR3 is CASSLDNSPLHF. The CDR3, as DNA: TGTGCCAGCAGTCTAGATAATTCACCCCTCCACTTT.

On this clone: This sample includes further DNA sequences coding for the same CDR3. This chain connects TRBV5-1 to TRBJ1-1; a possible D gene is TRBD1 (5 bases). The CDR3 consists of 13 residues. V lost 0 bases to trimming and J lost 5 bases, with 8 bases between them. Germline V gives CDR1 SGHRS, CDR2 YFSETQ. CDR3 nucleotides: TGCGCCAGCAGCTTGGATGGGGGGACTGAAGCTTTCTTT. The encoded protein is CASSLDGGTEAFF.

V usage is TRBV5-1 and J usage is TRBJ1-6; TRBD1 aligns across 7 bases. CDR3 length equals 15 residues. V was clipped by 8 bases and J by 0 bases; unmatched bases: 5. Per the germline V gene, CDR1 is SGHRS and CDR2 is YFSETQ. The CDR3 spells CASRQGSSYNSPLHF. The CDR3 DNA reads as TGCGCCAGTAGACAGGGATCCTCCTATAATTCACCCCTCCACTTT.